These T cell receptor beta chains were read from a single sample in a study of T cells in Graves' hyperthyroidism and ophthalmopathy. From the multiplex PCR reads, TCRdb called clonotypes with MiXCR, one entry per CDR3 protein. The sample lists around 620,000 distinct CDR3 sequences; 35% to 55% were seen once. Sequenced: peripheral blood or thyroid tissue (not recorded which). These receptors originate from an adult woman with Graves' disease, either hyperthyroidism or ophthalmopathy (not recorded which). Both conserved end residues are part of each CDR3. The order of the fields is clone size, J gene, D gene, V gene, CDR3 protein, CDR3 DNA. A D gene is named only where the DNA matches it firmly. Expanded clones are given a class, and other clones once, few, many or no size at all.

clone_size: many; j_call: TRBJ1-3; d_call: NA; v_call: TRBV6-1; cdr3_aa: CASSAQGSGNTIYF; cdr3_nt: TGTGCCAGCAGTGCCCAGGGCTCTGGAAACACCATATATTTT
clone_size: many; j_call: TRBJ1-5; d_call: NA; v_call: TRBV4-1; cdr3_aa: CASSQRDSTDPNNQPQHF; cdr3_nt: TGCGCCAGCAGCCAGCGAGACAGCACCGATCCAAACAATCAGCCCCAGCATTTT
clone_size: NA; j_call: TRBJ1-1; d_call: TRBD1; v_call: TRBV7-9; cdr3_aa: CASTPGGGTEASF; cdr3_nt: TGTGCCAGCACCCCGGGAGGGGGCACTGAAGCTTCCTTT
clone_size: many; j_call: TRBJ2-2; d_call: NA; v_call: TRBV7-8; cdr3_aa: CASSHGWRPRDTGELFF; cdr3_nt: TGTGCCAGCAGCCACGGGTGGAGGCCACGCGACACCGGGGAGCTGTTTTTT
clone_size: NA; j_call: TRBJ1-5; d_call: NA; v_call: TRBV28; cdr3_aa: CASVKEEWTVNQPQHF; cdr3_nt: TGTGCCAGTGTTAAAGAGGAGTGGACAGTAAATCAGCCCCAGCATTTT
clone_size: many; j_call: TRBJ1-1; d_call: NA; v_call: TRBV12-3/TRBV12-4; cdr3_aa: CASSFGGAGAFF; cdr3_nt: TGTGCCAGCAGTTTCGGGGGGGCTGGGGCTTTCTTT
clone_size: once; j_call: TRBJ2-7; d_call: TRBD2; v_call: TRBV29-1; cdr3_aa: CSVGAGAPLYEQYF; cdr3_nt: TGCAGCGTGGGAGCGGGGGCGCCCCTATACGAGCAGTACTTC
clone_size: few; j_call: TRBJ2-6; d_call: TRBD1; v_call: TRBV24-1; cdr3_aa: CATGDSSGANVLTF; cdr3_nt: TGTGCCACCGGGGACAGTTCTGGGGCCAACGTCCTGACTTTC
clone_size: NA; j_call: TRBJ2-7; d_call: TRBD2; v_call: TRBV7-2; cdr3_aa: CASSLVYQRREF; cdr3_nt: TGTGCCAGCAGCTTGGTTTACCAGCGGCGGGAGTTC
clone_size: NA; j_call: TRBJ1-1; d_call: NA; v_call: TRBV29-1; cdr3_aa: CSVERDPRNTEAFF; cdr3_nt: TGCAGCGTTGAACGGGACCCGCGGAACACTGAAGCTTTCTTT
clone_size: many; j_call: TRBJ2-7; d_call: NA; v_call: TRBV20-1; cdr3_aa: CSASGASAYEQYF; cdr3_nt: TGCAGTGCTAGTGGGGCTAGCGCTTACGAGCAGTACTTC
clone_size: many; j_call: TRBJ1-2; d_call: NA; v_call: TRBV7-9; cdr3_aa: CASSLLTLIRGYTF; cdr3_nt: TGTGCCAGCAGCTTACTTACCTTAATTCGCGGCTACACCTTC
clone_size: many; j_call: TRBJ1-5; d_call: TRBD1; v_call: TRBV6-1; cdr3_aa: CASSEVRGDQPQHF; cdr3_nt: TGTGCCAGCAGTGAAGTCAGGGGGGATCAGCCCCAACATTTT
clone_size: NA; j_call: TRBJ2-6; d_call: NA; v_call: TRBV19; cdr3_aa: CASTAGRIGANVLTF; cdr3_nt: TGTGCCAGTACGGCGGGTCGGATTGGGGCCAACGTCCTGACTTTC
clone_size: NA; j_call: TRBJ2-5; d_call: NA; v_call: TRBV20-1; cdr3_aa: CSARQGSQPQYF; cdr3_nt: TGCAGTGCTAGACAGGGGTCTCAGCCCCAGTACTTC
clone_size: few; j_call: TRBJ1-6; d_call: TRBD1; v_call: TRBV7-2; cdr3_aa: CASSSGTGQFLHF; cdr3_nt: TGTGCCAGCAGCTCTGGGACAGGGCAGTTTCTCCACTTT
clone_size: many; j_call: TRBJ1-1; d_call: TRBD1; v_call: TRBV7-9; cdr3_aa: CASSPGQGTTEAFF; cdr3_nt: TGTGCCAGCAGCCCCGGACAGGGGACCACTGAAGCTTTCTTT
clone_size: NA; j_call: TRBJ2-7; d_call: NA; v_call: TRBV11-2; cdr3_aa: CASSLSIREQYF; cdr3_nt: TGTGCCAGCAGCTTATCGATACGCGAGCAGTACTTC
clone_size: few; j_call: TRBJ1-4; d_call: NA; v_call: TRBV15; cdr3_aa: CATSREQTGPNEKLFF; cdr3_nt: TGTGCCACCAGCAGGGAACAGACAGGACCGAATGAAAAACTGTTTTTT
clone_size: NA; j_call: TRBJ2-7; d_call: TRBD2; v_call: TRBV9; cdr3_aa: CASSPSGLAEIYEQYF; cdr3_nt: TGTGCCAGCAGCCCCTCAGGGCTAGCGGAGATCTACGAGCAGTACTTC
clone_size: NA; j_call: TRBJ2-3; d_call: NA; v_call: TRBV9; cdr3_aa: CASSVAPGTDTQYF; cdr3_nt: TGTGCCAGCAGCGTAGCCCCCGGGACAGATACGCAGTATTTT
clone_size: many; j_call: TRBJ2-7; d_call: NA; v_call: TRBV25-1; cdr3_aa: CASSESQTRGEQYF; cdr3_nt: TGTGCCAGCAGTGAATCGCAGACCCGGGGCGAGCAGTACTTC
clone_size: NA; j_call: TRBJ2-2; d_call: NA; v_call: TRBV2; cdr3_aa: CATEGTRTGELFF; cdr3_nt: TGTGCCACCGAGGGGACTCGGACCGGGGAGCTGTTTTTT
clone_size: NA; j_call: TRBJ1-2; d_call: TRBD1; v_call: TRBV2; cdr3_aa: CASSGKGQAARGYTF; cdr3_nt: TGTGCCAGCAGTGGGAAGGGACAGGCGGCGCGTGGCTACACCTTC
clone_size: NA; j_call: TRBJ2-3; d_call: TRBD1; v_call: TRBV2; cdr3_aa: CASRHHRGPDTQYF; cdr3_nt: TGTGCCAGCAGACACCACAGGGGACCAGATACGCAGTATTTT
clone_size: many; j_call: TRBJ2-5; d_call: NA; v_call: TRBV6-2/TRBV6-3; cdr3_aa: CASSYSRLHQETQYF; cdr3_nt: TGTGCCAGCAGTTACTCGCGGCTGCACCAAGAGACCCAGTACTTC
clone_size: many; j_call: TRBJ1-6; d_call: TRBD1; v_call: TRBV10-3; cdr3_aa: CAIQGTAHNSPLHF; cdr3_nt: TGTGCCATCCAAGGGACAGCTCATAATTCACCCCTCCACTTT
clone_size: many; j_call: TRBJ2-5; d_call: TRBD1; v_call: TRBV27; cdr3_aa: CASRLGQGFRETQYF; cdr3_nt: TGTGCCAGCAGGCTGGGACAGGGATTTAGGGAGACCCAGTACTTC
clone_size: NA; j_call: TRBJ1-1; d_call: TRBD1; v_call: TRBV6-5; cdr3_aa: CASSYSGQGNTEAFF; cdr3_nt: TGTGCCAGCAGTTACTCGGGACAGGGAAACACTGAAGCTTTCTTT
clone_size: many; j_call: TRBJ1-4; d_call: NA; v_call: TRBV19; cdr3_aa: CASSDRPGANEKLFF; cdr3_nt: TGTGCCAGTAGCGACCGACCGGGGGCTAATGAAAAACTGTTTTTT
clone_size: NA; j_call: TRBJ2-6; d_call: NA; v_call: TRBV10-3; cdr3_aa: CAIRGGLLTDSTNVLTF; cdr3_nt: TGTGCCATCAGGGGGGGACTGTTGACAGACTCTACCAACGTCCTGACTTTC
clone_size: many; j_call: TRBJ1-5; d_call: NA; v_call: TRBV20-1; cdr3_aa: CSASTPGDWDQPQHF; cdr3_nt: TGCAGTGCTAGTACGCCAGGGGATTGGGATCAGCCCCAGCATTTT
clone_size: NA; j_call: TRBJ1-2; d_call: TRBD1; v_call: TRBV7-9; cdr3_aa: CASSLERTGNYGYTF; cdr3_nt: TGTGCCAGCAGCTTAGAACGGACAGGCAACTATGGCTACACCTTC
clone_size: NA; j_call: TRBJ2-2; d_call: NA; v_call: TRBV29-1; cdr3_aa: CSALGPANTGELFF; cdr3_nt: TGCAGTGCCCTGGGTCCTGCGAACACCGGGGAGCTGTTTTTT
clone_size: NA; j_call: TRBJ1-5; d_call: NA; v_call: TRBV27; cdr3_aa: CASMSRVGRAQPQHF; cdr3_nt: TGTGCCAGCATGTCTCGGGTGGGCAGGGCCCAGCCCCAGCATTTT
clone_size: NA; j_call: TRBJ2-7; d_call: NA; v_call: TRBV11-1; cdr3_aa: CASSPRGWGEQYF; cdr3_nt: TGTGCCAGCAGCCCCCGGGGCTGGGGCGAGCAGTACTTC
clone_size: NA; j_call: TRBJ2-7; d_call: TRBD2; v_call: TRBV28; cdr3_aa: CASSFSLAGWTFSYEQYF; cdr3_nt: TGTGCCAGCAGTTTTTCTCTAGCGGGCTGGACCTTCTCCTACGAGCAGTACTTC
clone_size: many; j_call: TRBJ1-5; d_call: TRBD1; v_call: TRBV2; cdr3_aa: CASSATGGGGQPQHF; cdr3_nt: TGTGCCAGCAGCGCTACAGGGGGAGGAGGACAGCCCCAGCATTTT
clone_size: many; j_call: TRBJ2-5; d_call: NA; v_call: TRBV12-3/TRBV12-4; cdr3_aa: CASSLAGRRGQETQYF; cdr3_nt: TGTGCCAGCAGTTTAGCTGGGAGAAGGGGTCAAGAGACCCAGTACTTC
clone_size: NA; j_call: TRBJ1-1; d_call: NA; v_call: TRBV11-2; cdr3_aa: CASSLIQGLFDTEAFF; cdr3_nt: TGTGCCAGCAGCTTAATCCAGGGCTTATTCGACACTGAAGCTTTCTTT
clone_size: many; j_call: TRBJ2-2; d_call: NA; v_call: TRBV10-3; cdr3_aa: CASEGAGELFF; cdr3_nt: TGTGCCAGCGAAGGGGCCGGGGAGCTGTTTTTT
clone_size: NA; j_call: TRBJ1-1; d_call: NA; v_call: TRBV14; cdr3_aa: CASSKLRDANTEAFF; cdr3_nt: TGTGCCAGCAGTAAACTCCGGGACGCTAACACTGAAGCTTTCTTT
clone_size: many; j_call: TRBJ2-7; d_call: TRBD1; v_call: TRBV7-8; cdr3_aa: CASSSGQGWTYEQYF; cdr3_nt: TGTGCCAGCAGCTCGGGACAGGGGTGGACCTACGAGCAGTACTTC
clone_size: NA; j_call: TRBJ1-1; d_call: NA; v_call: TRBV13; cdr3_aa: CASSEKGDARGTEAFF; cdr3_nt: TGTGCCAGCAGCGAAAAAGGGGACGCCCGTGGCACTGAAGCTTTCTTT
clone_size: many; j_call: TRBJ1-2; d_call: NA; v_call: TRBV5-1; cdr3_aa: CASSPTPRYGYTF; cdr3_nt: TGCGCCAGCAGCCCTACCCCCCGCTATGGCTACACCTTC